The source of this TCR beta chain is a study of early T cells in non-severe SARS-CoV-2 infection. A few counts support this clonotype. MiXCR was run by TCRdb on the 5' RACE reads, yielding one entry per CDR3 protein. The sample contains 75,000 to 95,000 distinct CDR3 sequences, around 16% of which appear only once. The CDR3 length is 12 residues. From germline, CDR1 is SGHVS and CDR2 FNYEAQ. Trimming stripped 1 base from V and 5 bases from J, with 2 bases between. Here the sequenced sample was whole blood, taken at baseline. The sequence was obtained from an adult who was a healthcare worker with PCR-confirmed SARS-CoV-2 infection or an uninfected control (not recorded which). The chain links TRBV7-6 to TRBJ2-2; D is uncertain. The chain's CDR3 is CASSLETGELFF. CDR3 DNA sequence: TGTGCCAGCAGCTTAGAAACCGGGGAGCTGTTTTTT.